This TCR beta chain stems from a study of blood T cell repertoires in COVID-19. Study-level background: The samples span acute and convalescent COVID-19 from the United States, Italy and Spain. PBMCs, B-cell-depleted T cells, or T cells were the source of the cDNA or gDNA that made up the material.

TCRdb's copy holds only in-frame clones and misses some; the assay was immunoSEQ multiplex PCR. The profile shows hundreds of thousands of clones, about 87% of them singletons. Germline V gene lookup returns CDR1 MDHEN and CDR2 SYDVKM. With 2 bases clipped from V and 3 bases from J, the junction kept 3 bases outside the gene matches. The CDR3 loop spans 15 amino acids. Source material: PBMCs or T cells enriched from blood (not recorded which). This clonotype was obtained from a woman in her thirties or forties with acute COVID-19. The chain couples TRBV28 to TRBJ1-2, with 10 nucleotides matching TRBD1. The CDR3 nucleotides are TGTGCCAGCAGTTTAGGGGACAGGGGTCACTATGGCTACACCTTC. Translation: CASSLGDRGHYGYTF.